In this sample, the clone carrying this TCR beta chain turned up a few times. The data are from a study of T-cell reconstitution after alpha-beta-depleted transplantation in children. Trimming removed 5 bases from V and 9 bases from J, with 13 bases in between. The CDR3 has 12 residues. Unique molecular identifiers were used in preparing the TCRbeta library. TCRdb redid the calling of the PCR reads with MiXCR, one entry per CDR3 protein. The sample has 250,000 to 300,000 distinct CDR3 sequences, 9.9% seen once. Sequenced material: PBMCs from the stem cell graft donor, taken from the stem cell graft. This clonotype was sampled from a human donor who donated a stem cell graft to a child with SCID. The V call is TRBV12-3 or TRBV12-4, the J call TRBJ1-1, with D perhaps TRBD1 (5 bases). CDR3 in amino acids: CASSPEGPKAFF. The CDR3 DNA follows: TGTGCCAGCAGTCCCGAGGGGCCTAAAGCTTTCTTT.